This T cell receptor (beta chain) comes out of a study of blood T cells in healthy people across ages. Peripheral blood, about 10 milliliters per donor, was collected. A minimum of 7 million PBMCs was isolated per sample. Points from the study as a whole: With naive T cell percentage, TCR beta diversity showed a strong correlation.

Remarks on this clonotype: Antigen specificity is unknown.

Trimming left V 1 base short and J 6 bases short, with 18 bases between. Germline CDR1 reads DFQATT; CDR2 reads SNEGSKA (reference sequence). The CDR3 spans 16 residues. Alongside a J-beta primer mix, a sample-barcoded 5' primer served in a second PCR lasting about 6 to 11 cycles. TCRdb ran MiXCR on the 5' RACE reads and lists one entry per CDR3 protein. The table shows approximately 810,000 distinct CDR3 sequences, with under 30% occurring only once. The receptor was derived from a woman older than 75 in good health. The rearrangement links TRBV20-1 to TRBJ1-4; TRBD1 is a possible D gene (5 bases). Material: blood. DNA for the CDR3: TGCAGTGCTAGAGCCTATTTTGGAGGGGATTATGAAAAACTGTTTTTT. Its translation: CSARAYFGGDYEKLFF.